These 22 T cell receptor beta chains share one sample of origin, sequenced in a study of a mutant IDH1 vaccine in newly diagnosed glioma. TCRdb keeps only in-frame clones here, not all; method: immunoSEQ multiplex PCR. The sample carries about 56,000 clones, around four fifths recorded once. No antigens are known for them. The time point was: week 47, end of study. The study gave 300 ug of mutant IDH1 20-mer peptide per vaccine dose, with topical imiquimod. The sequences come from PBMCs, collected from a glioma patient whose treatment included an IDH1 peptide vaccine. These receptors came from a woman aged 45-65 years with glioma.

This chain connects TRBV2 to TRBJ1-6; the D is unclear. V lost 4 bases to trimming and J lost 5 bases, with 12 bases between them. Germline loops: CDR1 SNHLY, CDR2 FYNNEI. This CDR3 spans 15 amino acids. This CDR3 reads CASSGAGTNNSPLHF. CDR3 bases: TGTGCCAGCAGTGGGGCAGGAACGAATAATTCACCCCTCCACTTT.

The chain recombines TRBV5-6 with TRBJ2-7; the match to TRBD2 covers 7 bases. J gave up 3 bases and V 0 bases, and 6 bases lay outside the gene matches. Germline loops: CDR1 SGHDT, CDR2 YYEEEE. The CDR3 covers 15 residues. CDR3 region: CASSLEAGRGYEQYF. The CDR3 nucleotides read TGTGCCAGCAGCTTGGAAGCGGGGCGGGGCTACGAGCAGTACTTC.

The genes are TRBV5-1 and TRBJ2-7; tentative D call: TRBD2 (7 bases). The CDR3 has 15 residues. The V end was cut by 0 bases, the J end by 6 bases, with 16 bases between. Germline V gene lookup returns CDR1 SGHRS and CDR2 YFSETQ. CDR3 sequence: CASSLDSGGHREQYF. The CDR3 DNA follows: TGCGCCAGCAGCTTGGATTCGGGGGGCCACCGCGAGCAGTACTTC.

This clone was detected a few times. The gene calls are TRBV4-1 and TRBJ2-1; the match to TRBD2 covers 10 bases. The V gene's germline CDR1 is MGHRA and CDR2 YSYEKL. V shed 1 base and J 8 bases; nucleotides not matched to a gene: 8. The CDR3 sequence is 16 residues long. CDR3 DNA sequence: TGCGCCAGCAGCCAAGTCTCAGCGGGGGGGCCCCATGAGCAGTTCTTC. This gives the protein CASSQVSAGGPHEQFF.

Here the CDR3 DNA reads TGTGCCAGCAAAATACGTAGCAATCAGCCCCAGCATTTT. It is translated as CASKIRSNQPQHF. The J gene is TRBJ1-5, the V gene TRBV6-1, with unresolved D. Per the germline V gene, CDR1 is MNHNS and CDR2 is SASEGT. The V end lost 7 bases, the J end lost 0 bases, and 7 bases lay between the germline ends. This CDR3 region has 13 residues.

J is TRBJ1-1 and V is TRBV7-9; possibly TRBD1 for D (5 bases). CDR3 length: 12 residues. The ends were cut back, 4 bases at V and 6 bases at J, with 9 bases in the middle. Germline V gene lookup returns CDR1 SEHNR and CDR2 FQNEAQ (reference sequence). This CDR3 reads CASSSGRPEAFF. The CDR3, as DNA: TGTGCCAGCAGCTCGGGACGGCCTGAAGCTTTCTTT.

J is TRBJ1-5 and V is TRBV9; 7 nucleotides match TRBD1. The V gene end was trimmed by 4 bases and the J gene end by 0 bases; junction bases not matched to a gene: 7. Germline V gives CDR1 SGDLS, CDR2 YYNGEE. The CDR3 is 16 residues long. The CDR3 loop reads CASSPGQADSNQPQHF. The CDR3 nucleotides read TGTGCCAGCAGCCCTGGACAGGCTGATAGCAATCAGCCCCAGCATTTT.

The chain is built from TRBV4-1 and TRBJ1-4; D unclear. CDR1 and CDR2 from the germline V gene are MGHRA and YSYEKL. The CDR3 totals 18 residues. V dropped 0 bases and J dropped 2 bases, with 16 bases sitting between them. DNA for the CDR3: TGCGCCAGCAGCCAAGAACGTGTAGGTGGGTTGACTAATGAAAAACTGTTTTTT. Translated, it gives CASSQERVGGLTNEKLFF.

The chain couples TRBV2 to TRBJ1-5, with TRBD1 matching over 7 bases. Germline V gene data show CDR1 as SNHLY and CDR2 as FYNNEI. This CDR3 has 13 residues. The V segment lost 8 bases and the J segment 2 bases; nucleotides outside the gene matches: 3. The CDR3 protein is CASSGQGNQPQHF. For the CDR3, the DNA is TGTGCCAGCTCCGGACAGGGCAATCAGCCCCAGCATTTT.

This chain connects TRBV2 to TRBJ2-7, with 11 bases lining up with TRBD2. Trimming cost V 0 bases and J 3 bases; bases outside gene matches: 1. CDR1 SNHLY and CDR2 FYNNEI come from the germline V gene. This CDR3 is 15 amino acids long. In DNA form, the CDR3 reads TGTGCCAGCAGTGAAGCGACTAGCGGGGTCTACGAGCAGTACTTC. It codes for CASSEATSGVYEQYF.

The CDR3, as DNA: TGTGCCAGCAGCTTATACCAGGCCGGGGAGCAGTACTTC. It codes for CASSLYQAGEQYF. The chain employs TRBV11-2 and TRBJ2-7, with D uncertain. The germline gives CDR1 SGHAT, CDR2 FQNNGV. Trimming shortened V by 2 bases and J by 7 bases, and 12 bases separated the two germline ends. CDR3 length: 13 residues.

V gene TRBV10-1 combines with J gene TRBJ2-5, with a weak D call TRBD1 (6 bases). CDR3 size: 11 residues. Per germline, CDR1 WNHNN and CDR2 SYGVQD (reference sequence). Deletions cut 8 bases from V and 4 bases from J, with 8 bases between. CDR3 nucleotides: TGCGCCAGCGGCAGGGGAGAGACCCAGTACTTC. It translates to CASGRGETQYF.

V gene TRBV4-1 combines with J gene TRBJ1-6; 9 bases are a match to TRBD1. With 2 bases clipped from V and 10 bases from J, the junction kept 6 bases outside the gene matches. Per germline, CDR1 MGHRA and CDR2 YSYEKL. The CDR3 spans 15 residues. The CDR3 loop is CASSQRDREESPLHF. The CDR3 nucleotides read TGCGCCAGCAGCCAACGGGACAGGGAAGAATCACCCCTCCACTTT.

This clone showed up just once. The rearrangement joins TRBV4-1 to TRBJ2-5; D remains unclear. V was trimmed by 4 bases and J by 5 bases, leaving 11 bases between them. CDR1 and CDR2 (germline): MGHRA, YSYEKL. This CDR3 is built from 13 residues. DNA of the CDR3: TGCGCCAGCAGCCGCCAGATGGGGGAGACCCAGTACTTC. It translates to CASSRQMGETQYF.

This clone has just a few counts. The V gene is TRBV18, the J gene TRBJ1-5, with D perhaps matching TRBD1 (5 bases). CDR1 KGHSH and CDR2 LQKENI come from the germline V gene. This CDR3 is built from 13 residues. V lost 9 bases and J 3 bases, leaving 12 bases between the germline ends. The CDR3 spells CASFQGANQPQHF. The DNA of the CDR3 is TGTGCCAGTTTTCAGGGTGCCAATCAGCCCCAGCATTTT. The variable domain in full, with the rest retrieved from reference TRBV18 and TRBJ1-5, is NAGVMQNPRHLVRRRGQEARLRCSPMKGHSHVYWYRQLPEEGLKFMVYLQKENIIDESGMPKERFSAEFPKEGPSILRIQQVVRGDSAAYFCASFQGANQPQHFGDGTRLSIL.

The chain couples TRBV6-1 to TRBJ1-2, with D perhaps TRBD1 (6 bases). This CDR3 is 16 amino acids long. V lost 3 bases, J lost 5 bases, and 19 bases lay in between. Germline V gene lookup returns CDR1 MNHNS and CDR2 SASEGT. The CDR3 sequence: CASSEHFRGALYGYTF. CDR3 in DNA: TGTGCCAGCAGTGAGCATTTTCGGGGGGCCTTGTATGGCTACACCTTC.

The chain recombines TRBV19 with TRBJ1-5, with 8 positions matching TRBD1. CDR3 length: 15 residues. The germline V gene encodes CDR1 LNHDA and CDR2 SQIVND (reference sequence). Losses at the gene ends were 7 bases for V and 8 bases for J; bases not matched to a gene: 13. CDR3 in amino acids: CASNDRGAQWEPQHF. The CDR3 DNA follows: TGTGCCAGTAACGACAGGGGCGCTCAATGGGAGCCCCAGCATTTT.

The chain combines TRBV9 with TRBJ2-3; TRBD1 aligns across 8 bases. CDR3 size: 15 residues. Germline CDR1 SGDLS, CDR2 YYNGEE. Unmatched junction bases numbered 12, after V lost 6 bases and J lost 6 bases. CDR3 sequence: CASTPGGFSTDTQYF. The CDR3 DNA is TGTGCCAGCACCCCAGGGGGCTTTTCAACCGATACGCAGTATTTT.

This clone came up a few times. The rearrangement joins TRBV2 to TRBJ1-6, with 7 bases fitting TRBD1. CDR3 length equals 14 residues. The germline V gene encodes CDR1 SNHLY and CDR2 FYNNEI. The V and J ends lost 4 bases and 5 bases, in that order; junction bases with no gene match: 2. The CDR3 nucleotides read TGTGCCAGCAGTGGACAGGGCGATAATTCACCCCTCCACTTT. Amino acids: CASSGQGDNSPLHF.

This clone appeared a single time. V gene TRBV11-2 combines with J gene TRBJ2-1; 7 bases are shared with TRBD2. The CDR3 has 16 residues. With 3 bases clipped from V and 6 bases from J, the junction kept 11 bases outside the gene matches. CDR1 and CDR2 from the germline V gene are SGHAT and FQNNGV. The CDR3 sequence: CASSLTGGKAANEQFF. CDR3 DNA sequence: TGTGCCAGCAGCTTGACGGGGGGAAAGGCAGCCAATGAGCAGTTCTTC.

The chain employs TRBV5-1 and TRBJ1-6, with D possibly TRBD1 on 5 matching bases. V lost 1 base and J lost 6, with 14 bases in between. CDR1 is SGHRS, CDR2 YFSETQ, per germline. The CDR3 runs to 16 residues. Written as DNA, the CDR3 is TGCGCCAGCAGCTTGCAATCCGGGGGGGGTAATTCACCCCTCCACTTT. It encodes CASSLQSGGGNSPLHF.

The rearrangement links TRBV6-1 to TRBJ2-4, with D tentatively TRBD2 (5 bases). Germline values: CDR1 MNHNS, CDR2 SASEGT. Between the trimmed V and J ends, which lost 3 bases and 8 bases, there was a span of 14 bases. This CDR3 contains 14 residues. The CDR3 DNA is TGTGCCAGCAGTGACGGATCCGGGAATGACATTCAGTACTTC. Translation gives CASSDGSGNDIQYF.